The 2 T cell receptor beta chains below were found in one sample sequenced in a study of blood T cell repertoires in COVID-19 (TCRdb year 2020). The method behind the library was the immunoSEQ multiplex PCR assay. TCRdb carries this immuneACCESS record with in-frame sequences only. Its versions omit some clonotypes, under half of them owing to an unresolved V gene in the studies checked, with the rest unexplained. In all, the sample holds some 90,000 clones, and roughly 80% of those were seen once. Approximately 4.5% of the sample is in the top ten clones. The sequenced material came from peripheral blood. Receptor source: a man aged 55 to 70 with acute or convalescent COVID-19.

V and J are TRBV18 and TRBJ2-1, with TRBD2 matching 9 bases. The trim removed 2 bases at V and 5 bases at J, leaving 1 base unmatched. Looked up from germline, CDR1 is KGHSH and CDR2 is LQKENI. The CDR3 is 14 residues long. CDR3 residues: CASSPAGGDNEQFF. CDR3 bases: TGTGCCAGCTCACCAGCGGGAGGGGACAATGAGCAGTTCTTC.

Concerning this clone itself: At one end, the junction sequence differs from germline, possibly due to a read error. This chain connects TRBV2 to TRBJ2-5; D gene unclear. This CDR3 contains 14 residues. Germline-derived CDR1 and CDR2 are SNHLY and FYNNEI. The CDR3 nucleotides are TGTGCCAGCAGTGAAAATCGGGTCCAAGGGACCCAGTACTTC. It is translated as CASSENRVQGTQYF.